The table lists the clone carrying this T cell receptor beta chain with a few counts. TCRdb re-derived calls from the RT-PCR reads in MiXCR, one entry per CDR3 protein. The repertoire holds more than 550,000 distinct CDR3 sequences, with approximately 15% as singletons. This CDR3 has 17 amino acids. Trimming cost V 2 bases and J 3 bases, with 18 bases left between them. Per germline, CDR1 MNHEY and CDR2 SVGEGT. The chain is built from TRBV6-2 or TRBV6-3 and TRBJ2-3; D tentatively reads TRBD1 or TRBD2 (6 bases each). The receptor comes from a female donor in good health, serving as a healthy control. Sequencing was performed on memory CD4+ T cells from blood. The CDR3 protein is CASSYKQGGVWTDTQYF. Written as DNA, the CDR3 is TGTGCCAGCAGTTACAAACAGGGAGGCGTTTGGACAGATACGCAGTATTTT.